This T cell receptor (beta chain) was sequenced in a study of blood T cell repertoires in COVID-19. Study members were between about 18 and 89 years old and lived in about two dozen US regions. The authors' processing: Amplification of reference gene primers provided the estimated nucleated cell counts. The method was immunoSEQ multiplex PCR; TCRdb's version includes in-frame clones alone and lacks a portion of them. V and J calls and clone size are copied from that table; D and trimming were computed from the DNA. Of approximately 220,000 clones in the sample, over 85% were seen once. This clonotype originated in a woman aged 25 to 39 with acute COVID-19. Sequencing was done on a sample of PBMCs or T cells enriched from blood (not recorded which).

The CDR3, as DNA: TGTGCCAGCAGTTTAGCCGGGGACAGACCAGAACTCTATGGCTACACCTTC. It is translated as CASSLAGDRPELYGYTF. The rearrangement links TRBV27 to TRBJ1-2, with 7 bases aligning to TRBD1. The CDR3 loop spans 17 amino acids. V gave up 2 bases and J gave up 4 bases; unmatched junction bases: 13. Germline values: CDR1 MNHEY, CDR2 SMNVEV (reference sequence).